These 16 T cell receptor beta chains originate from one sample sequenced in a study of blood T cell repertoires in COVID-19. The table came from immunoSEQ multiplex PCR; TCRdb's copy has only in-frame clones and leaves some out. Of under 85,000 clones listed, over 75% are singletons. Specimen: peripheral blood. The receptors originated from a man aged 80 or over with acute or convalescent COVID-19.

The CDR3 loop reads CAWAPTGTFNSPLHF. The CDR3 DNA reads as TGTGCCTGGGCCCCGACCGGGACATTCAATTCACCCCTCCACTTT. This chain uses TRBV30 with TRBJ1-6, with a tentative D call TRBD1 (6 bases). CDR1 is GTSNPN and CDR2 is SVGIG in the germline V gene (reference sequence). V was clipped by 5 bases and J by 7 bases, with 18 bases between them. The length of the CDR3 is 15 residues.

This CDR3 reads CASRYGQGADTGELFF. In DNA, the CDR3 is TGCGCCAGCAGATACGGACAGGGGGCGGACACCGGGGAGCTGTTTTTT. This chain joins TRBV5-1 and TRBJ2-2; 11 bases fit TRBD1. This CDR3 has 16 residues. J was trimmed by 3 bases and V by 5 bases; bases with no gene match: 6. CDR1 is SGHRS and CDR2 is YFSETQ in the germline V gene. Using reference TRBV5-1 and TRBJ2-2 for the parts outside the CDR3, the full variable domain is KAGVTQTPRYLIKTRGQQVTLSCSPISGHRSVSWYQQTPGQGLQFLFEYFSETQRNKGNFPGRFSGRQFSNSRSEMNVSTLELGDSALYLCASRYGQGADTGELFFGEGSRLTVL.

This clone was observed once. The V call is TRBV5-1, the J call TRBJ2-1, with 9 bases identical to TRBD2. The CDR3 has 15 residues. With 5 bases clipped from V and 6 bases from J, the junction kept 9 bases outside the gene matches. CDR1 and CDR2 (germline): SGHRS, YFSETQ. CDR3 protein: CASSQLAGRANEQFF. The DNA of the CDR3 is TGCGCCAGCAGTCAACTAGCGGGCCGGGCCAATGAGCAGTTCTTC.

This clone was counted once. The J gene is TRBJ1-3, the V gene TRBV7-2, with D possibly TRBD1 on 6 matching bases. CDR3 length: 15 residues. Germline CDR1 is SGHTA and CDR2 is FQGNSA. The V and J ends lost 4 bases and 4 bases respectively, with 14 bases between them. As DNA, the CDR3 is TGTGCCAGCAGCTCGGCCAGGGGTCTAGGAAACACCATATATTTT. This translates into CASSSARGLGNTIYF.

The V and J genes are TRBV7-2 and TRBJ2-1; 9 bases map to TRBD2. CDR3 length: 15 residues. V shed 5 bases, J shed 12 bases, and the junction held 14 bases outside the gene matches. CDR1 and CDR2 from the germline V gene are SGHTA and FQGNSA. CDR3 amino acids: CASSLGVAGAAAQFF. The CDR3 coding sequence is TGTGCCAGCAGCCTTGGGGTAGCGGGGGCCGCGGCGCAGTTCTTC.

In DNA form, the CDR3 reads TGTGCCAGCAGTGATCACTACAGGGGGCGAGGATCACCCCTCCACTTT. Translated, it gives CASSDHYRGRGSPLHF. The genes are TRBV25-1 and TRBJ1-6; 9 bases fit TRBD1. V lost 3 bases to trimming and J lost 10 bases; unmatched junction nucleotides: 10. CDR3 length: 16 residues. CDR1 is MGHDK, CDR2 SYGVNS, per germline.

CDR3 loop: CASSAVVEETQYF. Here the CDR3 DNA reads TGTGCCAGCAGTGCGGTAGTGGAGGAGACCCAGTACTTC. The chain joins TRBV12-3 or TRBV12-4 to TRBJ2-5; no reliable D call. The germline V and J ends were trimmed by 5 bases and 5 bases, with 12 bases remaining between them. The CDR3 is made up of 13 amino acids.

This clone was counted once. The genes are TRBV6-5 and TRBJ1-2; the match to TRBD1 covers 9 bases. This CDR3 is built from 15 residues. Germline values: CDR1 MNHEY, CDR2 SVGAGI. J lost 7 bases, V lost 6 bases, and 12 bases had no gene match. CDR3 in DNA: TGTGCCAGCAGACTCGAGACAGGGGGAACGTTTGGCTACACCTTC. Amino acids: CASRLETGGTFGYTF.

V gene TRBV5-5 combines with J gene TRBJ2-7, with 9 bases that match TRBD1. Germline V lookup: CDR1 SGHKS, CDR2 YYEKEE (reference sequence). The CDR3 runs to 14 residues. The V and J ends lost 4 bases and 5 bases, in that order; junction bases with no gene match: 7. CDR3: CASSKGQGLDEQYF. CDR3 coding DNA: TGTGCCAGCAGCAAGGGACAGGGCCTCGACGAGCAGTACTTC. Combining the CDR3 with reference TRBV5-5 and TRBJ2-7 gives the whole variable domain DAGVTQSPTHLIKTRGQQVTLRCSPISGHKSVSWYQQVLGQGPQFIFQYYEKEERGRGNFPDRFSARQFPNYSSELNVNALLLGDSALYLCASSKGQGLDEQYFGPGTRLTVT.

This clone was detected only once. The gene calls are TRBV19 and TRBJ2-1; 12 positions match TRBD2. V shed 7 bases, J shed 7 bases, and the junction held 8 bases outside the gene matches. The CDR3 has 15 amino acids. Germline V lookup: CDR1 LNHDA, CDR2 SQIVND (reference sequence). CDR3 sequence reads: CASIMTSGRRNEQFF. In nucleotides, the CDR3 is TGTGCCAGTATCATGACTAGCGGGAGAAGGAATGAGCAGTTCTTC.

The CDR3 sequence: CATSRDRAGTRAYSNQPQHF. CDR3 coding DNA: TGTGCCACCAGCAGAGATCGGGCCGGGACAAGAGCTTATAGCAATCAGCCCCAGCATTTT. This chain connects TRBV15 to TRBJ1-5, with D possibly being TRBD1 (6 bases). Germline values: CDR1 LNHNV, CDR2 YYDKDF (reference sequence). CDR3 length: 20 amino acids. V lost 0 bases and J lost 0, with 21 bases in between.

V usage is TRBV9 and J usage is TRBJ2-2, with 16 bases lining up with TRBD2. V was pared by 10 bases and J by 9 bases, with 9 bases of the junction left unmatched. CDR3 length equals 15 residues. The V gene's germline CDR1 is SGDLS and CDR2 YYNGEE. Here the CDR3 reads CAGTSGRATRRELFF. The CDR3 DNA reads TGTGCCGGGACTAGCGGGAGGGCAACACGCAGGGAGCTGTTTTTT.

The rearrangement uses TRBV3-1 (or the pseudogene TRBV3-2) and TRBJ1-1; 9 bases are shared with TRBD1. The CDR3 runs 18 residues. V shed 2 bases and J 4 bases; nucleotides not matched to a gene: 14. Germline V CDR1 and CDR2: LGHDT, YNNKEL (reference sequence). The CDR3 DNA reads as TGTGCCAGCAGCCAAAGCCCGGGACAGGGTAGAGTGAGCACTGAAGCTTTCTTT. Protein: CASSQSPGQGRVSTEAFF.

This clone was detected ten times or more. At the DNA level, this CDR3 is encoded by other sequences in the same sample as well. V usage is TRBV9 and J usage is TRBJ1-1; 10 bases agree with TRBD1. The CDR3 has 15 amino acids. Germline V gene data show CDR1 as SGDLS and CDR2 as YYNGEE. V trimming: 0 bases; J trimming: 1 base; junction bases outside the gene matches: 0. CDR3 region: CASSVGTGGNTEAFF. The CDR3 DNA reads TGTGCCAGCAGCGTAGGGACAGGGGGGAACACTGAAGCTTTCTTT.

This chain links TRBV28 with TRBJ2-4, with 8 bases lining up with TRBD2. V lost 7 bases and J lost 6; bases outside the gene matches: 8. Germline V gives CDR1 MDHEN, CDR2 SYDVKM. The CDR3 has 14 amino acids. CDR3 amino acids: CASTSGGAGNIQYF. Here the CDR3 DNA reads TGTGCCAGCACCTCCGGGGGGGCGGGAAACATTCAGTACTTC.

The rearrangement joins TRBV5-1 to TRBJ2-2, with a weak D call TRBD1 (6 bases). Germline CDR1 reads SGHRS; CDR2 reads YFSETQ. The V gene lost 0 bases and the J gene lost 1 base, with 10 bases spanning the gap. The CDR3 extends over 16 amino acids. For the CDR3, the DNA is TGCGCCAGCAGCTTGGAGGCAGGGGTGAACACCGGGGAGCTGTTTTTT. Its translation is CASSLEAGVNTGELFF.